Given below is one TCR beta chain in context. What it binds is not known. The data derive from a study of CD8+ T cells in alopecia areata. The CDR3 loop spans 16 amino acids. J gave up 1 base and V 1 base, and 7 bases lay outside the gene matches. Germline CDR1 reads GTSNPN; CDR2 reads SVGIG (reference sequence). Findings and limits, study-wide: Researchers report lesional scalp, most notably alopecia totalis/universalis, outstripped normal scalp in clonality.

As to treatment: oral pan-JAK inhibitor, 5-10 mg twice daily. The authors extracted RNA and reverse transcribed it into cDNA as the sequencing template. Data came from immunoSEQ multiplex PCR; TCRdb stores just in-frame clones and leaves some out. This table holds about 210,000 clones, more than 30% found once. The rearrangement links TRBV30 to TRBJ2-5; 9 bases fit TRBD2. The source was CD4+ T cells sorted from blood, collected around week 30, from a patient treated with tofacitinib. This clonotype originated in a human donor with alopecia areata. CDR3 residues: CAWSGASGTTQETQYF. In DNA, the CDR3 is TGTGCCTGGAGTGGGGCTAGCGGGACCACCCAAGAGACCCAGTACTTC.